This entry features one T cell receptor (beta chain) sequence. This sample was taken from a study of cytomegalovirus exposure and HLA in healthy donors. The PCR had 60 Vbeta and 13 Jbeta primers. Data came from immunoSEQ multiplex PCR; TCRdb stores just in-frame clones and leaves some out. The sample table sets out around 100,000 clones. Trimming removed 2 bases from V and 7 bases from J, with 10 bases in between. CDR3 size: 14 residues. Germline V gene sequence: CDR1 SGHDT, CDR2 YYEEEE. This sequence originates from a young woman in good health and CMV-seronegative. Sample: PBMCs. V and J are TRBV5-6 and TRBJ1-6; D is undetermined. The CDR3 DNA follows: TGTGCCAGCAGCTTTCTTTTCGGGAATTCACCCCTCCACTTT. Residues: CASSFLFGNSPLHF. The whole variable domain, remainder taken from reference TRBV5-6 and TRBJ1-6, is DAGVTQSPTHLIKTRGQQVTLRCSPKSGHDTVSWYQQALGQGPQFIFQYYEEEERQRGNFPDRFSGHQFPNYSSELNVNALLLGDSALYLCASSFLFGNSPLHFGNGTRLTVT.